The rows below give T cell receptor beta chains drawn from one sample of a study of blood T cell repertoires in COVID-19. Some clones are missing from TCRdb's copy, which holds only in-frame ones; the method was immunoSEQ multiplex PCR. The sample holds around 200,000 clones; around nine tenths are singletons and the top ten take about 6%. What was sequenced was peripheral blood. The source is a man in his sixties who had recovered from COVID-19. CDR3s include the opening cysteine and the closing phenylalanine or tryptophan. A D gene is named only where the DNA matches it firmly. Clone size, where shown, is once, few, many, or a class for clones that have expanded.

>.|.|TRBJ1-4|TRBV7-2
CASSLFSQRRGNEKLFF
TGTGCCAGCAGCTTATTCTCCCAGCGAAGAGGGAATGAAAAACTGTTTTTT
>TRBD2|.|TRBJ2-5|TRBV9
CASSLSGGPGTQYF
TGTGCCAGCAGCTTATCGGGGGGGCCCGGGACCCAGTACTTC
>.|.|TRBJ1-3|TRBV6-1
CASSEQGAGNTIYF
TGTGCCAGCAGTGAACAGGGTGCCGGAAACACCATATATTTT
>.|.|TRBJ2-1|TRBV10-1
CASAQGGDSYNEQFF
TGCGCCAGCGCCCAAGGGGGTGACTCCTACAATGAGCAGTTCTTC
>TRBD1|.|TRBJ2-3|TRBV9
CASSATDRSTDTQYF
TGTGCCAGCAGCGCAACGGACAGGAGCACAGATACGCAGTATTTT
>TRBD1|.|TRBJ1-5|TRBV19
CASRSTGDGWGNQPQHF
TGTGCCAGTAGATCGACAGGGGATGGGTGGGGCAATCAGCCCCAGCATTTT
>TRBD2|.|TRBJ2-1|TRBV3-1/TRBV3-2
CASSHVAGGPYNEQFF
TGTGCCAGCAGCCATGTAGCGGGAGGGCCCTACAATGAGCAGTTCTTC
>.|.|TRBJ2-3|TRBV28
CASSLSSRVHQYF
TGTGCCAGCAGTTTAAGCAGCCGGGTTCACCAGTATTTT
>TRBD1|once|TRBJ1-5|TRBV5-1
CASSSGTDHQPQHF
TGCGCCAGCAGCTCCGGGACAGATCATCAGCCCCAGCATTTT
>TRBD1|.|TRBJ1-2|TRBV9
CASRGTGGGYTF
TGTGCCAGCAGAGGGACAGGGGGAGGCTACACCTTC
>TRBD1|.|TRBJ1-2|TRBV27
CASSLNDRGLGYTF
TGTGCCAGCAGTTTAAATGACAGGGGGCTTGGCTACACCTTC
>.|.|TRBJ1-5|TRBV7-2
CASSSMGAGSLANQPQHF
TGTGCCAGCAGCTCTATGGGGGCTGGCAGTCTTGCCAATCAGCCCCAGCATTTT
>TRBD1|.|TRBJ1-2|TRBV5-4
CASSSINRGAGNYGYTF
TGTGCCAGCAGCTCCATTAACAGGGGGGCGGGTAACTATGGCTACACCTTC
>.|medium-sized|TRBJ2-3|TRBV6-5
CASSPRGRADTQYF
TGTGCCAGCAGTCCGAGGGGGAGAGCAGATACGCAGTATTTT
>TRBD1|once|TRBJ2-7|TRBV24-1
CATSPSEGTGPYEQYF
TGTGCCACCAGTCCCTCTGAAGGGACAGGGCCCTACGAGCAGTACTTC
>TRBD2|.|TRBJ2-1|TRBV28
CASSSGGRLYEQFF
TGTGCCAGCAGTTCGGGAGGGAGACTTTATGAGCAGTTCTTC
>TRBD1|.|TRBJ2-2|TRBV29-1
CSVGQGTFTGELFF
TGCAGCGTTGGACAGGGGACGTTTACCGGGGAGCTGTTTTTT
>.|.|TRBJ1-3|TRBV19
CATLRAWATGNTIYF
TGTGCCACTCTGAGGGCGTGGGCTACTGGAAACACCATATATTTT
>.|.|TRBJ2-1|TRBV14
CASGRGSNEQFF
TGTGCCAGCGGCAGGGGAAGCAATGAGCAGTTCTTC
>.|once|TRBJ1-5|TRBV6-6
CASSPRRVGHSNQPQHF
TGTGCCAGCAGTCCCCGGCGGGTCGGTCATAGCAATCAGCCCCAGCATTTT
>.|.|TRBJ1-2|TRBV18
CASSPQKGQLYGYTF
TGTGCCAGCTCACCACAGAAGGGACAACTCTATGGCTACACCTTC
>.|.|TRBJ2-1|TRBV7-8
CASSLTSSVYNEQFF
TGTGCCAGCAGCTTAACAAGTTCAGTCTACAATGAGCAGTTCTTC
>.|.|TRBJ1-6|TRBV11-1
CASSLRSVLGSPLHF
TGTGCCAGCAGCCTCCGGAGTGTCTTGGGTTCACCCCTCCACTTT
>.|.|TRBJ1-1|TRBV9
CASSAGGSADTEAFF
TGTGCCAGCAGCGCTGGGGGGTCGGCAGACACTGAAGCTTTCTTT
>TRBD1|.|TRBJ2-4|TRBV19
CASSPWTGGLVKNIQYF
TGTGCCAGTAGTCCTTGGACAGGGGGCCTCGTCAAAAACATTCAGTACTTC
>.|.|TRBJ2-1|TRBV3-1/TRBV3-2
CASSQEERNEQFF
TGTGCCAGCAGCCAAGAGGAGAGAAATGAGCAGTTCTTC